This T cell receptor (beta chain) is from a study of TIL therapy for anti-PD-1-resistant metastatic lung cancer. Study-wide context: A handful of tumors were EGFR-mutant and two were ALK-rearranged.

Note on this clone: Its antigen is still unknown.

Looked up from germline, CDR1 is SNHLY and CDR2 is FYNNEI. There are 16 residues in the CDR3. With 7 bases removed from V and 2 bases from J, the gap between germline ends came to 19 bases. General study findings and limits: The cohort had more treatment-naive, never-smoker and oncogene-addicted patients than typical.

This was the immunoSEQ v3 assay. Assay: immunoSEQ multiplex PCR; the TCRdb copy retains only in-frame clones and omits some. The data contain about 32,000 clones, about 70% of them singletons. Time point specified: pre-treatment sample, taken before nivolumab and TIL therapy. This clonotype originated in a woman aged 25-85 years with non-small cell lung cancer. Material: blood, obtained at baseline. This rearrangement joins TRBV2 to TRBJ2-3; possible D gene TRBD1, 5 bases. CDR3 loop: CASIDSGRGSTDTQYF. CDR3 bases: TGTGCCAGCATCGACAGTGGTAGGGGCTCCACAGATACGCAGTATTTT.